A selection of T cell receptor beta chains follows, all from one sample in a study of PD-L1 blockade in urothelial cancer. Method: immunoSEQ multiplex PCR; TCRdb's copy keeps in-frame clones and lacks some. The top ten hold about 10% of the sample, which has 35,000 to 45,000 clones, roughly 82% seen once. Source: PBMCs, taken around atezolizumab (anti-PD-L1) treatment. The receptor source for this set is a man aged 35 to 55 with urothelial cancer. Both conserved end residues are part of each CDR3. A D gene is named only where the DNA matches it firmly. The size of a clone is reported for some rows only, either as once, few or many, or as a class for expanded clones.

TRBV4-2	TRBJ2-7	-	TRBD1	19	CASSQRPGPTGSRSYEQYF	TGTGCCAGCAGCCAGCGCCCCGGACCGACAGGGTCCCGCTCCTACGAGCAGTACTTC
TRBV5-1	TRBJ2-1	once	TRBD2	15	CASSASGRSRNEQFF	TGCGCCAGCAGCGCTAGCGGGAGGAGTCGGAATGAGCAGTTCTTC
TRBV11-3	TRBJ2-1	-	TRBD2	16	CASSLDGREGQDEQFF	TGTGCCAGCAGCTTAGATGGGCGGGAGGGCCAGGATGAGCAGTTCTTC
TRBV28	TRBJ1-2	-	-	12	CASSGAMNGYTF	TGTGCCAGCAGTGGGGCTATGAATGGCTACACCTTC
TRBV30	TRBJ1-3	-	-	13	CAWSHSSGNTIYF	TGTGCCTGGAGTCATAGCTCTGGAAACACCATATATTTT
TRBV7-3	TRBJ2-1	-	-	19	CASSLSPGFGGSSYNEQFF	TGTGCCAGCAGCTTAAGTCCCGGGTTCGGAGGGAGCTCCTACAATGAGCAGTTCTTC
TRBV18	TRBJ2-5	-	-	14	CASSPRAGQETQYF	TGTGCCAGCTCACCACGCGCAGGTCAAGAGACCCAGTACTTC
TRBV5-4	TRBJ1-1	-	-	12	CASSLALGEAFF	TGTGCCAGCAGCTTAGCGCTGGGTGAAGCTTTCTTT
TRBV5-1	TRBJ1-2	-	TRBD1	16	CASSLRPTQGAIGYTF	TGCGCCAGCAGCCTCCGCCCCACTCAGGGGGCAATCGGCTACACCTTC
TRBV15	TRBJ2-7	-	-	16	CATSRDLEASSYEQYF	TGTGCCACCAGCAGAGATTTGGAGGCCAGCTCCTACGAGCAGTACTTC
TRBV30	TRBJ1-4	-	-	13	CACPGATNEKLFF	TGTGCCTGCCCAGGGGCAACTAATGAAAAACTGTTTTTT
TRBV7-8	TRBJ2-1	once	-	16	CASMTGTVGSYNEQFF	TGTGCCAGCATGACGGGAACAGTAGGGTCCTACAATGAGCAGTTCTTC
TRBV19	TRBJ2-1	-	TRBD1	18	CASTTRHTGTGFYNEQFF	TGTGCCAGTACCACTCGGCATACCGGGACAGGGTTTTACAATGAGCAGTTCTTC
TRBV28	TRBJ1-2	-	TRBD1	13	CASRSGGNYGYTF	TGTGCCAGCCGATCAGGGGGCAACTATGGCTACACCTTC
TRBV2	TRBJ2-7	-	-	12	CASNEKSYEQYF	TGTGCCAGCAACGAGAAATCCTACGAGCAGTACTTC
TRBV20-1	TRBJ2-3	-	-	11	CSAQQADTQYF	TGCAGTGCCCAACAGGCAGATACGCAGTATTTT
TRBV2	TRBJ2-7	-	-	14	CASSEAPQGYEQYF	TGTGCCAGCAGTGAAGCGCCCCAGGGATACGAGCAGTACTTC
TRBV28	TRBJ1-4	-	-	16	CASSRSGQTVGEKLFF	TGTGCCAGCAGCCGATCAGGACAGACGGTAGGCGAAAAACTGTTTTTT